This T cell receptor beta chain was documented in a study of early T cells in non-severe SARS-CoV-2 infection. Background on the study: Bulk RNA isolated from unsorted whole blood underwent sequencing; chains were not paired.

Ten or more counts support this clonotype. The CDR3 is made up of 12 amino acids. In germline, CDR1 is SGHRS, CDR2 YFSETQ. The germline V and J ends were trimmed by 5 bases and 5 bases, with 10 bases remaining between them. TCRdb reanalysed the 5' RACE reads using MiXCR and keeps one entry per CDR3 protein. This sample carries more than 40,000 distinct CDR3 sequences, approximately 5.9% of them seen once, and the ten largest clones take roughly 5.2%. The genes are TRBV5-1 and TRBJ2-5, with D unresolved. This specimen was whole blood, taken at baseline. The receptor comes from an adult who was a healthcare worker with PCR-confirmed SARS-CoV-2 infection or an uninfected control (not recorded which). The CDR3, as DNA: TGCGCCAGCAGTCCAGGTGGGGAGACCCAGTACTTC. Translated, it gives CASSPGGETQYF. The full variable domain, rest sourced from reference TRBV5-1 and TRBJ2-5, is KAGVTQTPRYLIKTRGQQVTLSCSPISGHRSVSWYQQTPGQGLQFLFEYFSETQRNKGNFPGRFSGRQFSNSRSEMNVSTLELGDSALYLCASSPGGETQYFGPGTRLLVL.